The clone carrying this TCR beta chain came up many times. Antigen: not known. Amplification targeted TCR beta CDR3 regions from RNA transcripts. First-round RT-PCR with HTBI primers amplified the TCR CDR3 region. From the multiplex PCR reads, TCRdb called clonotypes with MiXCR, one entry per CDR3 protein. The table shows about 360,000 distinct CDR3 sequences, with under 15% occurring only once. From roughly 10 ml of fresh peripheral blood, PBMCs were isolated. This sample was taken from a study of T cells in Graves' hyperthyroidism and ophthalmopathy. V gave up 5 bases and J gave up 4 bases; unmatched junction bases: 16. Germline CDR1 and CDR2: MDHEN and SYDVKM. The CDR3 contains 18 residues. Regarding the study as a whole: The majority of expanded thyroid clonotypes above 0.001 also appeared in blood.

The sample taken for sequencing was blood. The receptor was derived from a woman between 18 and 30 years old with Graves' hyperthyroidism. V is TRBV28 and J is TRBJ2-2; TRBD1 matches 7 bases. The CDR3: CASSPTGIRGIFTGELFF. The CDR3, as DNA: TGTGCCAGCAGTCCTACAGGGATCAGGGGGATCTTCACCGGGGAGCTGTTTTTT.